This T cell receptor beta chain was identified in a study of blood T cell repertoires in COVID-19. Study summary: T cells, B-cell-depleted T cells, or PBMCs provided the cDNA or gDNA that served as material.

Original processing methods: Amplified reference gene primers provided the basis for estimating nucleated cell counts. Measured with immunoSEQ multiplex PCR; TCRdb has only the in-frame clones, and not every one. The V and J calls and clone size are taken from that table; D and trimming were inferred from the DNA. In the table there are about 120,000 clones, 82% of which are singletons. The CDR3 totals 13 residues. The V gene lost 5 bases and the J gene lost 7 bases, with 12 bases spanning the gap. CDR1 and CDR2 (germline): SGHAT, FQNNGV. This TCR was sampled from a woman aged 70-85 years with acute or convalescent COVID-19. The chain has TRBV11-2 and TRBJ2-1; TRBD1 is a possible D gene (5 bases). The sample comprised peripheral blood. CDR3 in amino acids: CASSPSGWNEQFF. In DNA, the CDR3 is TGTGCCAGCAGCCCATCAGGGTGGAATGAGCAGTTCTTC.